This TCR beta chain is drawn from a study of cytomegalovirus exposure and HLA in healthy donors. Whole-study context: Approximately 77 million unique TCRs from HLA-typed donors were held in an early release of data.

This clone was seen a handful of times. What it binds is unknown. CDR3 length: 13 amino acids. From germline, CDR1 is ENHRY and CDR2 SYGVKD. Trimming left V 6 bases short and J 4 bases short, with 10 bases between. The primer mix had 60 Vbeta and 13 Jbeta primers. Only in-frame clones appear in the TCRdb table, and some are missing; sequencing was by immunoSEQ multiplex PCR. This table has 150,000 to 200,000 clones, 78% appearing once. Study results and limitations: In an earlier analysis, productive rearrangement rates for most beta V segments clustered near 87% or 30%.

This sequence originates from a young woman in good health and CMV-seropositive. This chain joins TRBV10-3 and TRBJ1-5; D may be TRBD1 (5 bases). Sequenced input: PBMCs. The CDR3 bases are TGTGCCATCAGGGGGGAGGGAAATCAGCCCCAGCATTTT. As protein: CAIRGEGNQPQHF.